The text below deals with one T cell receptor (beta chain). This record belongs to a study of T cell responses to AZD1222 COVID-19 vaccine. Deletions cut 5 bases from V and 5 bases from J, with 12 bases between. There are 14 residues in the CDR3. Germline V CDR1 and CDR2: SNHLY, FYNNEI. Method: immunoSEQ multiplex PCR; TCRdb's copy keeps in-frame clones and lacks some. The data show about 140,000 clones, approximately 91% seen once. The chain has TRBV2 and TRBJ1-4, with D maybe TRBD1 (6 bases). This TCR derives from an adult in good health. The source was peripheral blood, collected on day 0 of AZD1222 vaccination. CDR3 sequence (DNA): TGTGCCAGCAGTCGGAGACAGGAAAATGAAAAACTGTTTTTT. This translates into CASSRRQENEKLFF.